This T cell receptor (beta chain) was observed in a study of blood T cell repertoires in COVID-19 (dated by TCRdb to the early 2020s). A note on the overall study: The collaborator samples originated in the United States, Italy and Spain and spanned the acute and convalescent phases of COVID-19. The samples were drawn from two sources: the first 160 participants of the ongoing ImmuneRACE study, and 1,000 to 1,500 subjects contributed by 6 global collaborators. Nearly every sample came with metadata listing a de-identified subject ID, COVID-19 status, age in years and sex. Where HLA class I and class II types were available, the types were taken from metadata supplied by the sample provider, not from assay-based typing. The prospective study material was composed of cDNA or gDNA derived from T cells, B-cell-depleted T cells, or PBMCs. Subjects who had been exposed to COVID-19, were actively infected with it, or had recovered from it provided the deeply sampled blood TCRbeta repertoires that made up the dataset. The repertoires were released in a freely available public database intended as a resource for research on the immune response to SARS-CoV-2.

Worth noting for this clone: Its antigen remains undetermined. No base qualities exist here, and no much larger clone lies one base off it.

The CDR3 holds 14 amino acids from the cysteine to the phenylalanine. The only DNA kept is the CDR3, 42 bases in frame from the first base. The CDR1 and CDR2 encoded by the germline V gene are ENHRY and SYGVKD. Between the V and J ends, shortened by 4 bases and 1 base respectively, the junction contains 9 bases. Study-wide conclusions, independent of this receptor: The amount of clinical and demographic metadata varied by source and participant and was provided uncurated.

The collaborating institutions used their own protocols to collect whole blood in K2EDTA tubes. For TCRbeta analysis, collaborators shipped samples as frozen whole blood, isolated PBMCs, or DNA extracted from either of those sample types. The immunoSEQ Assay, a bias-controlled multiplex PCR, was used to amplify TCRbeta CDR3 regions from genomic DNA. For the original study's pipeline: The number of nucleated cells in each sample was estimated by amplification of reference gene primers within the assay. To quantify the absolute abundance of each unique TCRbeta CDR3 rearrangement, sequence reads were collapsed and filtered. For each sample, productive Simpson clonality was calculated as the square root of Simpson's diversity index across productive rearrangements. Held by TCRdb, this immuneACCESS table contains in-frame sequences only and omits some clones. Under half of the omission traces to an unresolved V gene where checked; the cause of the rest is unknown. D and trimming come from the DNA, and the V and J calls and clone size come from that table. Within this sample are 96,000 or so clones, with more than 85% of them counted one time only. Jointly, the top ten make up around 1.6% of the sample.

This sequence originates from a man aged 60 to 69 with acute or convalescent COVID-19. Sequencing input: peripheral blood. This sequence uses TRBV10-3 and TRBJ2-3; no D gene can be assigned with confidence. This receptor carries the CDR3 CAISVESGTDTQYF. The DNA reads as follows: TGTGCCATCAGTGTAGAAAGCGGCACAGATACGCAGTATTTT.